Each of the 25 T cell receptor beta chains below was sequenced from the same sample in a study of persistence of HIV-infected CD4 T cells. The stimulus was an HIV-1 Gag 15-mer peptide pool, 0.85 to 1 ug/peptide/mL. Memory cells lacking CD40L and CD69 with high CD45RO were sorted. Antigens for these TCRs are unknown. The immunoSEQ assay was version 4, run in survey mode. The table came from immunoSEQ multiplex PCR; TCRdb's copy has only in-frame clones and leaves some out. The sample holds more than 30,000 clones, 75% to 85% seen once. Sequences were derived from CD4+ T cells sorted from PBMCs after approximately 19-hour stimulation, sampled from a patient who received antiretroviral therapy. These receptors were collected from an adult woman with HIV who was CMV-seropositive.

The CDR3 protein is CASRRIQGAYGYTF. CDR3 coding DNA: TGTGCCAGCAGGAGAATACAGGGAGCCTATGGCTACACCTTC. This chain uses TRBV6-5 with TRBJ1-2; D may be TRBD1 (6 bases). CDR1 and CDR2 (germline): MNHEY, SVGAGI. Trimming stripped 6 bases from V and 4 bases from J, with 15 bases between. The CDR3 is 14 amino acids.

This clone was counted a few times. The genes are TRBV5-1 and TRBJ1-1; D ambiguous. In germline, CDR1 is SGHRS, CDR2 YFSETQ. The CDR3 consists of 15 residues. Trimming removed 0 bases at V and 3 bases at J, with 12 bases between. Here the CDR3 reads CASSLDAPGDTEAFF. CDR3 nucleotides: TGCGCCAGCAGCTTGGATGCCCCTGGGGACACTGAAGCTTTCTTT.

This chain connects TRBV7-3 to TRBJ2-2; a possible D gene is TRBD2 (6 bases). Germline loops: CDR1 SGHTA, CDR2 FQGTGA. The V gene lost 0 bases and the J gene lost 4 bases, with 12 bases spanning the gap. CDR3 size: 16 residues. Here the CDR3 DNA reads TGTGCCAGCAGCTTAACGGGCGGGATGAGCACCGGGGAGCTGTTTTTT. This translates into CASSLTGGMSTGELFF.

J is TRBJ1-4 and V is TRBV3-1 (or the pseudogene TRBV3-2); no definite D call. The germline CDR1 and CDR2 sequences are LGHDT and YNNKEL (reference sequence). The CDR3 has 12 amino acids. Deletions cut 4 bases from V and 7 bases from J, with 7 bases between. CDR3 loop: CASSLPGEKLFF. The DNA for the CDR3 is TGTGCCAGCAGCCTTCCCGGTGAAAAACTGTTTTTT.

This clone was seen once. CDR3 DNA sequence: TGCGCCAGCAGCTTGGGATCGGCCCAAGAGACCCAGTACTTC. Protein: CASSLGSAQETQYF. The chain employs TRBV5-1 and TRBJ2-5; the D is unclear. This CDR3 spans 14 amino acids. The germline V gene has CDR1 SGHRS and CDR2 YFSETQ. V lost 0 bases to trimming and J lost 1 base, with 7 bases between them. Variable domain in full (rest from reference TRBV5-1 and TRBJ2-5): KAGVTQTPRYLIKTRGQQVTLSCSPISGHRSVSWYQQTPGQGLQFLFEYFSETQRNKGNFPGRFSGRQFSNSRSEMNVSTLELGDSALYLCASSLGSAQETQYFGPGTRLLVL.

The V and J genes are TRBV7-2 and TRBJ2-1; 9 bases line up with TRBD2. V was clipped by 2 bases and J by 7 bases; unmatched bases: 6. The CDR3 is 15 residues long. Germline V CDR1 and CDR2: SGHTA, FQGNSA. CDR3 in amino acids: CASSLLGGRVNEQFF. CDR3 nucleotides: TGTGCCAGCAGCTTACTGGGCGGGAGGGTAAATGAGCAGTTCTTC.

The chain has TRBV4-1 and TRBJ2-1; either TRBD1 or TRBD2 may fit D (5 bases each). This CDR3 has 15 residues. CDR1 MGHRA and CDR2 YSYEKL come from the germline V gene. The V gene lost 1 base and the J gene lost 4 bases, with 11 bases spanning the gap. The CDR3 sequence is CASSQGDGTYNEQFF. The CDR3 DNA reads as TGCGCCAGCAGCCAAGGGGACGGAACATACAATGAGCAGTTCTTC.

The chain carries TRBV6-5 and TRBJ2-3; 7 nucleotides align to TRBD2. Germline trimming cut 6 bases from V and 8 bases from J; bases unmatched to any gene: 5. Per germline, CDR1 MNHEY and CDR2 SVGAGI. CDR3 length: 12 residues. The CDR3 coding sequence is TGTGCCAGCAGCCCCCCGGGGGGTACGCAGTATTTT. This sequence encodes CASSPPGGTQYF.

The chain couples TRBV3-1 (or the pseudogene TRBV3-2) to TRBJ2-1, with D tentatively TRBD2 (6 bases). Trimming removed 2 bases at V and 3 bases at J, with 17 bases between. The CDR3 has 17 amino acids. Per the germline V gene, CDR1 is LGHDT and CDR2 is YNNKEL (reference sequence). The CDR3 sequence is CASSQMLKRRDYNEQFF. CDR3 DNA sequence: TGTGCCAGCAGCCAAATGTTAAAAAGGCGGGACTACAATGAGCAGTTCTTC.

This clone has only one observation. The chain uses TRBV30 and TRBJ1-4; no clear D gene. The CDR3 runs to 14 residues. The ends were cut back, 2 bases at V and 0 bases at J, with 7 bases in the middle. Looked up from germline, CDR1 is GTSNPN and CDR2 is SVGIG (reference sequence). The CDR3, as DNA: TGTGCCTGGAGTACGGATGCAACTAATGAAAAACTGTTTTTT. Encoded protein: CAWSTDATNEKLFF.

The gene calls are TRBV5-5 and TRBJ2-2, with 9 bases fitting TRBD1. Germline V gene lookup returns CDR1 SGHKS and CDR2 YYEKEE (reference sequence). Trimming cost V 4 bases and J 2 bases; bases outside gene matches: 15. The CDR3 covers 19 residues. The CDR3 DNA follows: TGTGCCAGCAGCCGGAAACGGACAGGGGAGGCCGGTAACACCGGGGAGCTGTTTTTT. Translation gives CASSRKRTGEAGNTGELFF.

The rearrangement links TRBV6-2 or TRBV6-3 to TRBJ2-2, with D possibly matching TRBD1 (6 bases). This CDR3 contains 15 residues. Germline V gene lookup returns CDR1 MNHEY and CDR2 SVGEGT. Trimming left V 4 bases short and J 8 bases short, with 17 bases between. CDR3 sequence: CASSLPGQGAGELFF. The CDR3 DNA reads as TGTGCCAGCAGTTTACCGGGACAAGGGGCAGGGGAGCTGTTTTTT.

The V and J genes are TRBV7-2 and TRBJ2-7; 14 bases map to TRBD2. Trimming cost V 5 bases and J 4 bases; bases outside gene matches: 16. Germline V gene lookup returns CDR1 SGHTA and CDR2 FQGNSA. The CDR3 is made up of 19 amino acids. This chain's CDR3 is CASSQPRSGTSGSKYEQYF. The CDR3 nucleotides are TGTGCCAGCAGCCAACCCCGATCCGGGACTAGCGGGAGTAAGTACGAGCAGTACTTC.

The chain carries TRBV18 and TRBJ2-2; perhaps TRBD2 as D (6 bases). The CDR3 contains 15 residues. Germline loops: CDR1 KGHSH, CDR2 LQKENI. V lost 2 bases, J lost 6 bases, and 13 bases lay in between. The CDR3 DNA reads as TGTGCCAGCTCACCAGGCGGGACCGGTTCCGGGGAGCTGTTTTTT. Residues: CASSPGGTGSGELFF.

This clone turned up a few times. The rearrangement uses TRBV7-9 and TRBJ2-2; 7 nucleotides align to TRBD1. Germline loops: CDR1 SEHNR, CDR2 FQNEAQ (reference sequence). V shed 5 bases and J 2 bases; nucleotides not matched to a gene: 11. The CDR3 extends over 17 amino acids. Written as DNA, the CDR3 is TGTGCCAGCAGCCGATCCGGGACAGCTCTTAACACCGGGGAGCTGTTTTTT. Protein product: CASSRSGTALNTGELFF.

This clone was seen just once. The chain recombines TRBV24-1 with TRBJ2-1; D uncertain. V was pared by 1 base and J by 12 bases, with 12 bases between. The germline CDR1 and CDR2 sequences are KGHDR and SFDVKD. The CDR3 is made up of 13 amino acids. CDR3 nucleotides: TGTGCCACCAGTGATTTAAATCGTGAAGGGCAGTTCTTC. Translated, it gives CATSDLNREGQFF.

The chain carries TRBV24-1 and TRBJ2-2; D unclear. The V and J ends lost 6 bases and 4 bases respectively, with 11 bases between them. The germline V gene has CDR1 KGHDR and CDR2 SFDVKD. The CDR3 extends over 14 amino acids. CDR3 in DNA: TGTGCCACCAGTCCCCCTAGTACCACCGGGGAGCTGTTTTTT. This encodes CATSPPSTTGELFF.

Sample share makes this clone medium-sized. This chain links TRBV19 with TRBJ1-1; 8 nucleotides align to TRBD1. Losses at the gene ends were 4 bases for V and 10 bases for J; bases not matched to a gene: 8. Germline V lookup: CDR1 LNHDA, CDR2 SQIVND (reference sequence). This CDR3 has 13 amino acids. CDR3 amino acids: CASSTTQGARAFF. As DNA, the CDR3 is TGTGCCAGTAGTACAACTCAGGGGGCTAGAGCTTTCTTT.

This clone turned up a few times. The gene calls are TRBV7-2 and TRBJ2-2; weak D call: TRBD1 (6 bases). CDR1 and CDR2 from the germline V gene are SGHTA and FQGNSA. The V gene lost 4 bases and the J gene lost 5 bases, with 14 bases spanning the gap. This CDR3 contains 15 residues. For the CDR3, the DNA is TGTGCCAGCAGCTCGTCCCCGGGACATACCGGGGAGCTGTTTTTT. Translated, it gives CASSSSPGHTGELFF.

This chain uses TRBV6-5 with TRBJ2-7; no clear D. CDR1 MNHEY and CDR2 SVGAGI come from the germline V gene. The CDR3 length is 11 residues. Trimming shortened V by 8 bases and J by 3 bases, and 8 bases separated the two germline ends. The CDR3 region has the DNA TGTGCCAGCCAGACTTTCTACGAGCAGTACTTC. As protein: CASQTFYEQYF.

The chain joins TRBV3-1 (or the pseudogene TRBV3-2) to TRBJ1-6; 7 bases line up with TRBD1. This CDR3 spans 13 amino acids. V gave up 4 bases and J gave up 14 bases; unmatched junction bases: 8. The germline V gene has CDR1 LGHDT and CDR2 YNNKEL (reference sequence). Here the CDR3 DNA reads TGTGCCAGCAGCCTCCAGGGGGTTTCGGCCCTCCACTTT. Translation: CASSLQGVSALHF.

This clone is deemed medium-sized. The chain uses TRBV19 and TRBJ1-5; D not certain. Germline loops: CDR1 LNHDA, CDR2 SQIVND (reference sequence). Deletions cut 9 bases from V and 2 bases from J, with 17 bases between. This CDR3 has 15 residues. The CDR3 DNA sequence: TGTGCCAGCGGTGACACACGAGGCGGCAATCAGCCCCAGCATTTT. Amino acids: CASGDTRGGNQPQHF.

The J gene is TRBJ1-2, the V gene TRBV12-3 or TRBV12-4, with D hard to call. The V gene lost 5 bases and the J gene lost 4 bases, with 11 bases spanning the gap. The CDR3 totals 13 residues. The CDR3 here is CASSPRGGYGYTF. In DNA, the CDR3 is TGTGCCAGCAGTCCTCGGGGTGGCTATGGCTACACCTTC.

CDR3: CASRFSGGSSYNEQFF. The DNA of the CDR3 is TGTGCCAGCAGGTTTAGCGGAGGTAGCTCCTACAATGAGCAGTTCTTC. V usage is TRBV7-3 and J usage is TRBJ2-1, with D possibly TRBD2 on 6 matching bases. CDR1 SGHTA and CDR2 FQGTGA come from the germline V gene. The CDR3 length is 16 residues. V was shortened by 6 bases and J by 0 bases, with 15 bases between the two germline ends.

The chain recombines TRBV18 with TRBJ2-2; 11 nucleotides line up with TRBD2. CDR1 and CDR2 from the germline V gene are KGHSH and LQKENI. Losses at the gene ends were 6 bases for V and 4 bases for J; bases not matched to a gene: 13. The CDR3 length is 18 residues. The CDR3, as DNA: TGTGCCAGCTCCAACCAGCCTACTAGCGGGGGACCCACCGGGGAGCTGTTTTTT. Translation: CASSNQPTSGGPTGELFF.